Below, one TCR beta chain is given with its context. Sequenced by immunoSEQ multiplex PCR; TCRdb stores in-frame clones only, minus some. The sample carries fewer than 100,000 clones, 85% to 90% recorded once. These data originate in a study of OX40 agonist ivuxolimab in advanced cancers. The ends lost 6 bases at V and 2 bases at J; junction bases unmatched: 5. The CDR3 sequence is 14 residues long. CDR1 SGDLS and CDR2 YYNGEE come from the germline V gene. The chain joins TRBV9 to TRBJ1-3; 7 bases agree with TRBD1. This specimen consisted of CD4+ or CD8+ T cells sorted from blood, obtained in a trial of the OX40 agonist ivuxolimab. This TCR was recovered from an adult with an advanced solid tumor such as melanoma, head and neck, liver or kidney cancer. CDR3 nucleotide sequence: TGTGCCAGCACCCCCGACAGGGCTGGAAACACCATATATTTT. This sequence encodes CASTPDRAGNTIYF. The full variable domain, with the rest looked up from reference TRBV9 and TRBJ1-3, is DSGVTQTPKHLITATGQRVTLRCSPRSGDLSVYWYQQSLDQGLQFLIQYYNGEERAKGNILERFSAQQFPDLHSELNLSSLELGDSALYFCASTPDRAGNTIYFGEGSWLTVV.